These T cell receptor beta chains were read from a single sample in a study of Ad26.COV2.S vaccination and SARS-CoV-2 variants. Method: immunoSEQ multiplex PCR; TCRdb's copy keeps in-frame clones and lacks some. Of around 300,000 clones listed, around nine tenths are singletons. Sequenced here: peripheral blood, sampled in a trial of Ad26.COV2.S vaccine versus placebo. These receptors were collected from a person aged 18-65 years who received the Ad26.COV2.S COVID-19 vaccine or a placebo. The CDR3 runs from the conserved cysteine through the conserved F or W. A D gene is named only where the DNA matches it firmly. Clone size is stated in some rows and not others, as once, few, many or a class when expanded.

J | D | V | length | size | DNA | CDR3
TRBJ1-6 | NA | TRBV5-4 | 16 | NA | TGTGCCAGCAGCGAGATGCAGGGGTGGGAGGATTCACCCCTCCACTTT | CASSEMQGWEDSPLHF
TRBJ2-7 | NA | TRBV7-2 | 12 | NA | TGTGCCAGCAGCTTAGGGACACACGAGCAGTACTTC | CASSLGTHEQYF
TRBJ2-7 | TRBD1 | TRBV10-2 | 14 | NA | TGCGCCAGCAGCGATGGACAGGGCGCCTACGAGCAGTACTTC | CASSDGQGAYEQYF
TRBJ1-1 | NA | TRBV7-9 | 15 | NA | TGTGCCAGCAGCTTAAGGGGCAGTACGAACACTGAAGCTTTCTTT | CASSLRGSTNTEAFF
TRBJ2-5 | NA | TRBV4-1 | 14 | NA | TGCGCCAGCAGCCAAGGGCTAGCGTCGGAGACCCAGTACTTC | CASSQGLASETQYF
TRBJ2-7 | TRBD1 | TRBV14 | 16 | NA | TGTGCCAGCAGCCAACGTTGGGACAGGGAGCCCTGGGAGCAGTACTTC | CASSQRWDREPWEQYF
TRBJ1-6 | TRBD1 | TRBV28 | 16 | NA | TGTGCCAGCAGACGTATCGGGACAGGTTATAATTCACCCCTCCACTTT | CASRRIGTGYNSPLHF
TRBJ2-5 | NA | TRBV27 | 14 | NA | TGTGCCAGCAGCCTGACGGTAAACCAAGAGACCCAGTACTTC | CASSLTVNQETQYF
TRBJ2-1 | NA | TRBV11-2 | 15 | NA | TGTGCCAGCAGCTTGGGCCCGGGACAATTCAATGAGCAGTTCTTC | CASSLGPGQFNEQFF
TRBJ1-4 | NA | TRBV10-1 | 13 | NA | TGCGCCAGCAGGAAAAAAGCATTTGCAAAACTGTTTTTT | CASRKKAFAKLFF
TRBJ1-5 | TRBD1 | TRBV28 | 16 | NA | TGTGCCATCCTCGGGACAGGAACCTATAGCAATCAGCCCCAGCATTTT | CAILGTGTYSNQPQHF
TRBJ1-3 | NA | TRBV7-6 | 16 | NA | TGTGCCAGCAGCTTAGATTGGACAGACTCTGGAAACACCATATATTTT | CASSLDWTDSGNTIYF
TRBJ1-5 | TRBD1 | TRBV7-2 | 14 | NA | TGTGCCAGCAGCCCAAGGACAGGTGAACAGCCCCAGCATTTT | CASSPRTGEQPQHF
TRBJ1-2 | NA | TRBV28 | 11 | few | TGTGCCAGCAGTTCGAATCGGGGCTACACCTTC | CASSSNRGYTF